This TCR beta chain comes out of a study of T-cell memory formation after mild COVID-19. The germline V gene has CDR1 SSHAT and CDR2 FNYEAQ (reference sequence). CDR3 length: 15 residues. TCRdb reprocessed the 5' RACE reads with MiXCR, giving one entry per CDR3 protein. Of 500,000 to 650,000 distinct CDR3 sequences in the sample, less than 25% are singletons; the top ten hold about 8.4%. Comment on this clonotype: Germline and junction disagree at one end, which may indicate a read error.

This TCR was recovered from an adult woman who had mild COVID-19 (a few samples of this study predate the infection). Cell type and time point are not known. Sequencing input: PBMCs or a T cell subset sorted from them (not recorded which). The chain recombines TRBV7-7 with TRBJ2-3; 7 bases fit TRBD2. The CDR3 reads CASSFGGGLTDTQYF. CDR3 bases: TGTGCTAGCAGCTTTGGCGGGGGTCTCACAGATACGCAGTATTTT.